The 3 T cell receptor beta chains in this list originate from one sample, sequenced in a study of T-cell reconstitution after alpha-beta-depleted transplantation in children. The library targeted TCRbeta and was prepared with unique molecular identifiers. Using its own MiXCR run on the PCR reads, TCRdb lists one record per CDR3 protein. The top ten hold about 14% of the sample, which has fewer than 550,000 distinct CDR3 sequences, approximately 10% seen once. Sample: PBMCs, mostly from graft donor cells, taken 180 days after TCRalphabeta/CD19-depleted stem cell transplant. The receptor source for this set is a female patient aged 2 to 10 who had a stem cell transplant for aplastic anemia, so the T cells may come from the graft donor.

This clonotype was seen more than once but under ten times. The chain carries TRBV20-1 and TRBJ2-7; TRBD2 aligns across 7 bases. The CDR3 has 15 amino acids. Germline CDR1 DFQATT, CDR2 SNEGSKA (reference sequence). Unmatched junction bases numbered 8, after V lost 0 bases and J lost 3 bases. The CDR3 protein is CSARDIRGSDYEQYV. For the CDR3, the DNA is TGCAGTGCTAGAGATATTCGCGGGAGCGACTACGAGCAGTACGTC.

The chain joins TRBV7-9 to TRBJ1-1; D not certain. The CDR3 totals 17 residues. CDR1 is SEHNR, CDR2 FQNEAQ, per germline (reference sequence). Trimming cost V 3 bases and J 2 bases, with 19 bases left between them. The CDR3: CASSFTTLTTPNTEAFF. The CDR3 DNA is TGTGCCAGCAGCTTTACTACCCTAACGACACCCAACACTGAAGCTTTCTTT.

The chain has TRBV28 and TRBJ1-1; tentatively, D is TRBD1 (5 bases). Trimming cost V 3 bases and J 3 bases, with 8 bases left between them. This CDR3 contains 13 residues. The germline gives CDR1 MDHEN, CDR2 SYDVKM. The CDR3 sequence is CASSFGRDTEAFF. The CDR3, as DNA: TGTGCCAGCAGTTTCGGCAGGGACACTGAAGCTTTCTTT.